This T cell receptor beta chain originates from a study of cytomegalovirus exposure and HLA in healthy donors. Findings of the study overall: Later examination showed HLA-associated TCR beta chains had greater clonal expansion than equally common others. In a later analysis, DRB1 alleles had the most associated TCRs; HLA-C alleles the fewest. Highly shared variants forming one cluster were likely a sequencing artifact.

CDR3 length: 15 amino acids. CDR1 and CDR2 (germline): MNHEY, SVGAGI. When sampled, the donors appeared nominally healthy, though they likely had unrecorded immune exposures. A multiplex PCR was run with 60 Vbeta primers and 13 Jbeta primers. The repertoire was sequenced with immunoSEQ multiplex PCR; TCRdb's copy has only in-frame clones and lacks some. The table has about 82,000 clones, roughly four fifths seen once. With respect to this clone: Its target is not known. A read error may produce the germline difference seen at one junction end.

The source is a human donor in good health. The sequenced material came from PBMCs. This chain links TRBV6-5 with TRBJ1-2, with TRBD1 identical over 11 bases. This chain's CDR3 is CASSYGGTGGDGYPF. The CDR3 nucleotides read TGTGCCAGCAGTTACGGGGGGACAGGGGGGGACGGCTACCCCTTC.